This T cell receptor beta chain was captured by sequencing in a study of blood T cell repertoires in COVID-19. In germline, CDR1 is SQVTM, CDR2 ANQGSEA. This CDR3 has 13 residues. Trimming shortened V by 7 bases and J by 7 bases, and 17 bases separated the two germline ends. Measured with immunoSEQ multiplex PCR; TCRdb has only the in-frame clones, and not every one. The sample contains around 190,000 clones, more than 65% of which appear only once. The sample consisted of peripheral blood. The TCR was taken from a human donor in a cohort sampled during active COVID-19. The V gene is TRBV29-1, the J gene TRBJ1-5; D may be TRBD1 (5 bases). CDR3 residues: CSAMGGAGQPQHF. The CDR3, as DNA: TGCAGCGCAATGGGGGGTGCTGGACAGCCCCAGCATTTT.